A single sample is the source of the 15 T cell receptor beta chains below, sequenced in a study of regulatory T cells in long-lasting Graves disease. The time point denotes: newly diagnosed GD, antithyroid drugs for less than 3 months. Making the TCR library involved RNA that had been extracted from PBMCs. Assembly of TCR beta libraries relied on iRepertoire HTBI primers together with Arm-PCR of CDR3 regions. A single record per CDR3 protein comes from TCRdb applying MiXCR to the multiplex PCR reads. The sample yields over 200,000 distinct CDR3 sequences, about 16% seen once. Sequenced material: peripheral blood mononuclear cells (PBMCs), taken at new diagnosis, from a patient treated with antithyroid drugs. All receptors come from a female donor with Graves disease.

This clonotype occurred many times. This chain connects TRBV28 to TRBJ2-1, with 8 nucleotides matching TRBD2. The CDR3 contains 13 residues. The trim removed 8 bases at V and 10 bases at J, leaving 10 bases unmatched. Germline CDR1 is MDHEN and CDR2 is SYDVKM. The CDR3 bases are TGTGCCAGCCGGGAGGGGGGGGCTCGGGAGCAGTTCTTC. This gives the protein CASREGGAREQFF.

This clonotype was counted once. The chain joins TRBV18 to TRBJ2-2; 7 nucleotides line up with TRBD1. V lost 1 base to trimming and J lost 2 bases; unmatched junction nucleotides: 4. This CDR3 region has 16 residues. Germline lookup yields CDR1 KGHSH and CDR2 LQKENI. The CDR3 region has the DNA TGTGCCAGCTCACCACTCGGGACAGATAACACCGGGGAGCTGTTTTTT. It codes for CASSPLGTDNTGELFF. Full variable domain (outside the CDR3, taken from reference TRBV18 and TRBJ2-2): NAGVMQNPRHLVRRRGQEARLRCSPMKGHSHVYWYRQLPEEGLKFMVYLQKENIIDESGMPKERFSAEFPKEGPSILRIQQVVRGDSAAYFCASSPLGTDNTGELFFGEGSRLTVL.

This clonotype was observed many times. V is TRBV19 and J is TRBJ2-3; 13 nucleotides match TRBD2. Germline CDR1 reads LNHDA; CDR2 reads SQIVND (reference sequence). This CDR3 is built from 16 residues. With V trimmed by 6 bases and J by 7 bases, 10 bases remained unmatched. CDR3 DNA sequence: TGTGCCAGTAGCCGGACCCTGGGACTAGCGGGGAATACGCAGTATTTT. This translates into CASSRTLGLAGNTQYF.

In its sample, this clonotype was seen many times. The chain recombines TRBV28 with TRBJ2-7; tentatively, D is TRBD2 (7 bases). The V end was cut by 4 bases, the J end by 4 bases, with 23 bases between. Germline values: CDR1 MDHEN, CDR2 SYDVKM. CDR3 length: 17 amino acids. Here the CDR3 reads CASSYPHSGGARYEQYF. The CDR3, as DNA: TGTGCCAGCAGTTACCCACACAGTGGGGGGGCTAGGTACGAGCAGTACTTC.

This clonotype was seen ten or more times. CDR3 in DNA: TGTGCCTGCGCCAGAAGGGCGACACTCGGTACGCAGTATTTT. Protein sequence: CACARRATLGTQYF. The rearrangement uses TRBV30 and TRBJ2-3; D remains unclear. Germline values: CDR1 GTSNPN, CDR2 SVGIG (reference sequence). V was pared by 6 bases and J by 8 bases, with 21 bases between. This CDR3 contains 14 residues.

This clonotype was seen repeatedly, ten times or more. The J gene is TRBJ2-1, the V gene TRBV15; possible D gene TRBD2, 6 bases. Deletions cut 3 bases from V and 7 bases from J, with 16 bases between. The CDR3 contains 15 residues. Germline lookup yields CDR1 LNHNV and CDR2 YYDKDF (reference sequence). CDR3 sequence reads: CATSSTGASWNEQFF. Written as DNA, the CDR3 is TGTGCCACCAGCAGCACGGGAGCGTCTTGGAATGAGCAGTTCTTC.

Ten or more counts support this clonotype. The J gene is TRBJ2-5, the V gene TRBV20-1, with D perhaps matching TRBD2 (6 bases). The CDR3 has 15 amino acids. Looked up from germline, CDR1 is DFQATT and CDR2 is SNEGSKA (reference sequence). V lost 1 base and J lost 1, with 13 bases in between. The CDR3 loop reads CSARAFSGLQETQYF. CDR3 sequence (DNA): TGCAGTGCTAGAGCTTTTAGCGGCCTCCAAGAGACCCAGTACTTC.

This clonotype was observed many times. The chain uses TRBV30 and TRBJ2-5; TRBD2 matches 11 bases. V lost 0 bases, J lost 5 bases, and 5 bases stayed unmatched. Germline assignment: CDR1 GTSNPN and CDR2 SVGIG (reference sequence). The CDR3 contains 15 residues. CDR3 loop: CAWSVPRTSGETQYF. CDR3 DNA sequence: TGTGCCTGGAGTGTTCCCAGGACTAGCGGGGAGACCCAGTACTTC.

This clonotype was detected many times. The chain couples TRBV10-3 to TRBJ1-2; 8 nucleotides align to TRBD1. The CDR3 extends over 18 amino acids. The V segment lost 8 bases and the J segment 4 bases; nucleotides outside the gene matches: 21. Germline-derived CDR1 and CDR2 are ENHRY and SYGVKD. The CDR3 bases are TGTGCCATCGCCACGTGGACAGGGCAGGGAGAATCGGTCTATGGCTACACCTTC. Translation gives CAIATWTGQGESVYGYTF.

This clonotype was observed at least ten times. The chain recombines TRBV19 with TRBJ2-2; D ambiguous. CDR1 and CDR2 (germline): LNHDA, SQIVND (reference sequence). V was cut by 0 bases and J by 4 bases, with 9 bases left in between. The length of the CDR3 is 15 residues. The CDR3 bases are TGTGCCAGTAGTATAGACGGGCCACCCACCGGGGAGCTGTTTTTT. This translates into CASSIDGPPTGELFF.

This clonotype occurred a few times. This rearrangement joins TRBV7-6 to TRBJ2-3, with D perhaps TRBD1 or TRBD2 (5 bases each). The germline V gene has CDR1 SGHVS and CDR2 FNYEAQ. The V end lost 4 bases, the J end lost 0 bases, and 8 bases lay between the germline ends. The CDR3 has 14 amino acids. Here the CDR3 DNA reads TGTGCCAGCAGCTCATGGGGGAGCACAGATACGCAGTATTTT. It codes for CASSSWGSTDTQYF.

This clonotype occurred many times. The chain joins TRBV20-1 to TRBJ2-7; 15 bases are shared with TRBD2. The CDR3 spans 13 residues. With 6 bases clipped from V and 9 bases from J, the junction kept 6 bases outside the gene matches. The germline V gene has CDR1 DFQATT and CDR2 SNEGSKA (reference sequence). The CDR3 spells CSAAGTSGRSQYF. CDR3 in DNA: TGCAGTGCCGCTGGGACTAGCGGGAGGTCGCAGTACTTC.

This clonotype was counted many times. The chain recombines TRBV10-3 with TRBJ1-2; D is unclear. Trimming pared 3 bases from V and 4 bases from J, leaving 12 bases between. CDR1 and CDR2 from the germline V gene are ENHRY and SYGVKD. The CDR3 covers 14 residues. The CDR3 DNA is TGTGCCATCAGTGACCCCATCAGGAGCTATGGCTACACCTTC. Amino acid sequence: CAISDPIRSYGYTF.

V is TRBV5-6 and J is TRBJ1-5; tentatively, D is TRBD1 (5 bases). The germline V and J ends were trimmed by 0 bases and 7 bases, with 11 bases remaining between them. CDR1 is SGHDT and CDR2 is YYEEEE in the germline V gene. The CDR3 is 14 residues long. The DNA for the CDR3 is TGTGCCAGCAGCTTGGGGGGGTCCGGGCAGCCCCAGCATTTT. This sequence encodes CASSLGGSGQPQHF.

This clonotype appeared many times. The chain recombines TRBV28 with TRBJ1-2; D ambiguous. The CDR3 totals 12 residues. CDR1 is MDHEN, CDR2 SYDVKM, per germline. The V gene lost 5 bases and the J gene lost 4 bases, with 8 bases spanning the gap. CDR3 residues: CASSPPLYGYTF. The DNA of the CDR3 is TGTGCCAGCAGTCCCCCGCTCTATGGCTACACCTTC.